Listed here are 15 T cell receptor beta chains from one sample, sequenced in a study of blood T cell repertoires in COVID-19. This table comes from immunoSEQ multiplex PCR, and its TCRdb copy is limited to in-frame clones, with some not included. The table lists 130,000 to 150,000 clones, about four fifths of them singletons. Sequences were obtained from peripheral blood. All receptors come from a woman older than 75 with acute or convalescent COVID-19.

V is TRBV27 and J is TRBJ2-7; D uncertain. Germline values: CDR1 MNHEY, CDR2 SMNVEV (reference sequence). V lost 0 bases and J lost 6, with 15 bases in between. This CDR3 is 15 amino acids long. CDR3 region: CASSLSFNPVREQYF. The CDR3 DNA reads as TGTGCCAGCAGTTTATCTTTCAATCCGGTGCGCGAGCAGTACTTC.

The V call is TRBV6-2 or TRBV6-3, the J call TRBJ2-7; D gene ambiguous. The CDR3 spans 16 residues. The V gene lost 0 bases and the J gene lost 0 bases, with 12 bases spanning the gap. Germline lookup yields CDR1 MNHEY and CDR2 SVGEGT. CDR3 DNA: TGTGCCAGCAGTTACTCGATTCCGGGTAACTCCTACGAGCAGTACTTC. Translating it yields CASSYSIPGNSYEQYF.

This chain links TRBV7-3 with TRBJ2-7, with D possibly being TRBD1 (6 bases). V was shortened by 2 bases and J by 3 bases, with 11 bases between the two germline ends. In germline, CDR1 is SGHTA, CDR2 FQGTGA. The CDR3 is 14 amino acids. CDR3 in amino acids: CASSLQQGGYEQYF. The CDR3 DNA reads as TGTGCCAGCAGCTTACAACAGGGCGGCTACGAGCAGTACTTC.

This sequence joins TRBV14 and TRBJ1-4; D is unclear. Germline CDR1 SGHDN, CDR2 FVKESK. V lost 4 bases and J lost 8, with 17 bases in between. This CDR3 is 15 amino acids long. CDR3 sequence: CASSLFIGSGEKLFF. CDR3 nucleotides: TGTGCCAGCAGCCTATTTATCGGATCGGGGGAAAAACTGTTTTTT. Full variable domain (missing parts from reference TRBV14 and TRBJ1-4): EAGVTQFPSHSVIEKGQTVTLRCDPISGHDNLYWYRRVMGKEIKFLLHFVKESKQDESGMPNNRFLAERTGGTYSTLKVQPAELEDSGVYFCASSLFIGSGEKLFFGSGTQLSVL.

The rearrangement links TRBV19 to TRBJ1-5; D perhaps matches TRBD1 (5 bases). Trimming took off 3 bases at V and 2 bases at J, with 8 bases between the two ends. From germline, CDR1 is LNHDA and CDR2 SQIVND (reference sequence). The CDR3 is made up of 14 amino acids. The chain's CDR3 is CASSMVRGNQPQHF. The CDR3 DNA reads as TGTGCCAGTAGTATGGTCAGGGGCAATCAGCCCCAGCATTTT.

The chain uses TRBV19 and TRBJ2-7; TRBD1 might be the D (5 bases). With 6 bases removed from V and 6 bases from J, the gap between germline ends came to 15 bases. CDR1 is LNHDA and CDR2 is SQIVND in the germline V gene (reference sequence). CDR3 length: 13 amino acids. The CDR3 region has the DNA TGTGCCAGTAGGGACACCGGCCTCGGCGAGCAGTACTTC. Translation: CASRDTGLGEQYF.

The chain carries TRBV6-2 or TRBV6-3 and TRBJ1-1; maybe TRBD1 (5 bases). V lost 5 bases and J 2 bases, leaving 15 bases between the germline ends. This CDR3 is built from 15 residues. Germline V gives CDR1 MNHEY, CDR2 SVGEGT. CDR3 nucleotide sequence: TGTGCCAGCAGTCAGTCCGGGGGGATCAACACTGAAGCTTTCTTT. Its protein product is CASSQSGGINTEAFF.

The gene calls are TRBV29-1 and TRBJ1-2; TRBD1 matches at 8 bases. Per germline, CDR1 SQVTM and CDR2 ANQGSEA. V lost 6 bases to trimming and J lost 3 bases; unmatched junction nucleotides: 12. The CDR3 extends over 15 amino acids. CDR3 amino acids: CSVPQTGAGDYGYTF. The CDR3 nucleotides read TGCAGCGTCCCCCAGACAGGGGCAGGGGACTATGGCTACACCTTC. The variable domain in full, with the rest retrieved from reference TRBV29-1 and TRBJ1-2, is SAVISQKPSRDICQRGTSLTIQCQVDSQVTMMFWYRQQPGQSLTLIATANQGSEATYESGFVIDKFPISRPNLTFSTLTVSNMSPEDSSIYLCSVPQTGAGDYGYTFGSGTRLTVV.

This clone appeared once. This sequence joins TRBV13 and TRBJ1-3; 10 positions agree with TRBD1. Germline CDR1 PRHDT, CDR2 FYEKMQ (reference sequence). The CDR3 covers 15 residues. The V segment lost 5 bases and the J segment 7 bases; nucleotides outside the gene matches: 8. The CDR3 DNA reads as TGTGCCAGCAGCCGTTATGGGACAGGGGTGAACACCATATATTTT. Its protein is CASSRYGTGVNTIYF. The whole variable domain, filled in from reference TRBV13 and TRBJ1-3, reads AAGVIQSPRHLIKEKRETATLKCYPIPRHDTVYWYQQGPGQDPQFLISFYEKMQSDKGSIPDRFSAQQFSDYHSELNMSSLELGDSALYFCASSRYGTGVNTIYFGEGSWLTVV.

The CDR3 coding sequence is TGTGCCAGTACCGATCGGGCCAGGGGGCTAGGGAATGAGCAGTTCTTC. Amino acid sequence: CASTDRARGLGNEQFF. The gene calls are TRBV19 and TRBJ2-1, with 8 bases that match TRBD1. Germline CDR1 and CDR2: LNHDA and SQIVND (reference sequence). V gave up 7 bases and J gave up 7 bases; unmatched junction bases: 15. The CDR3 sequence is 16 residues long.

The rearrangement links TRBV7-6 to TRBJ1-6, with TRBD1 identical over 10 bases. V shed 2 bases, J shed 4 bases, and the junction held 11 bases outside the gene matches. Germline loops: CDR1 SGHVS, CDR2 FNYEAQ. The CDR3 has 19 residues. The CDR3 reads CASSLREGQGSHYNSPLHF. In DNA form, the CDR3 reads TGTGCCAGCAGCTTAAGAGAGGGACAGGGGTCTCATTATAATTCACCCCTCCACTTT.

This chain connects TRBV12-3 or TRBV12-4 to TRBJ1-2, with a possible D match to TRBD1 (6 bases). This CDR3 region has 12 residues. V was shortened by 5 bases and J by 8 bases, with 12 bases between the two germline ends. The CDR3 is CASSPTGRGYTF. The CDR3, as DNA: TGTGCCAGCAGTCCAACAGGGAGAGGCTACACCTTC.

This sequence joins TRBV5-1 and TRBJ1-3; D may be TRBD1 (5 bases). CDR1 is SGHRS and CDR2 is YFSETQ in the germline V gene. V lost 6 bases, J lost 1 base, and 11 bases lay in between. The CDR3 is made up of 14 amino acids. The CDR3 nucleotides are TGCGCCAGCACTTCCGGGACTTCTGGAAACACCATATATTTT. It codes for CASTSGTSGNTIYF.

The chain couples TRBV4-1 to TRBJ2-7, with 11 bases aligning to TRBD2. J gave up 0 bases and V 4 bases, and 5 bases lay outside the gene matches. The germline V gene encodes CDR1 MGHRA and CDR2 YSYEKL. CDR3 length: 16 amino acids. The CDR3 spells CASSRVTSGNSYEQYF. Here the CDR3 DNA reads TGCGCCAGCAGCCGAGTGACTAGCGGGAACTCCTACGAGCAGTACTTC.

The rearrangement links TRBV19 to TRBJ2-1; no firm D call. Trimming took 7 bases from V and 2 from J, leaving 12 bases between them. This CDR3 spans 14 amino acids. Per the germline V gene, CDR1 is LNHDA and CDR2 is SQIVND (reference sequence). Here the CDR3 reads CASMPGLAYNEQFF. The CDR3 DNA is TGTGCCAGTATGCCGGGTCTCGCCTACAATGAGCAGTTCTTC.